This T cell receptor beta chain was observed in a study of beta chain features in type 1 diabetes. Regarding the study as a whole: At VDJ recombination sites, type 1 diabetes patients had fewer insertions and more deleted nucleotides. A moderate, significant TCRB CDR3 shortening appeared in type 1 diabetes across four CD4+ subsets. The study found that naive, central memory and Treg TCRB repertoires appeared more similar in patients than in healthy donors.

The isolated RNA, all of it, was reverse transcribed, so expressed TCRB transcripts were what got sequenced. Each sample of naive, central memory or regulatory T cells had, on average, around 4 million reads. TCRdb's table, derived via immunoSEQ multiplex PCR, lists solely in-frame clones and lacks some. The sample comprises 140,000 or so clones, 9.2% of which are singletons, and about 0.61% rests with the top ten. Of note for this clone: Its specificity is not known.

From germline, CDR1 is SGHTA and CDR2 FQGNSA. V gave up 4 bases and J gave up 4 bases, with 14 bases separating them. The CDR3 consists of 15 residues. The gene calls are TRBV7-2 and TRBJ1-5; a possible D gene is TRBD1 (6 bases). The specimen was central memory CD4+ T cells from blood. This TCR was recovered from a man between 18 and 29 years old in good health. The CDR3 coding sequence is TGTGCCAGCAGCTCCAGGGGATCGTGGAATCAGCCCCAGCATTTT. Translated, it gives CASSSRGSWNQPQHF.